This T cell receptor beta chain was sequenced during a study of glioma-infiltrating T cells. Findings and limits, study-wide: CDR3 overlap between tissue and blood was very small. Tissue-blood divergence was below expectation in non-neoplastic patients, above in gliomas.

Using RNA template, CDR3s of TCR alpha and beta were amplified with iRepertoire arm-PCR. A single record per CDR3 protein comes from TCRdb applying MiXCR to the multiplex PCR reads. The sample carries 110,000 or so distinct CDR3 sequences, less than 30% recorded once. In the case of this clonotype: Its antigen is not known. A much more abundant neighbour one base away suggests this may be a read error.

This TCR derives from a human donor with low-grade glioma or glioblastoma, undergoing nonglioma brain surgery, or in good health (not recorded which). The material sequenced was glioma tissue, nonneoplastic brain tissue, or PBMCs (not recorded which).

The CDR3 DNA reads as TGTGCCAGCAGCCTTTCTGGCCCAGGTAGTTATAGCAATCAGCCCCAGCATTTT. As protein: CASSLSGPGSYSNQPQHF. The chain carries TRBV5-6 and TRBJ1-5; unclear D gene. Trimming took 4 bases from V and 0 from J, leaving 20 bases between them. Germline V lookup: CDR1 SGHDT, CDR2 YYEEEE. CDR3 length: 18 amino acids. The variable domain in full, completed from reference TRBV5-6 and TRBJ1-5, reads DAGVTQSPTHLIKTRGQQVTLRCSPKSGHDTVSWYQQALGQGPQFIFQYYEEEERQRGNFPDRFSGHQFPNYSSELNVNALLLGDSALYLCASSLSGPGSYSNQPQHFGDGTRLSIL.